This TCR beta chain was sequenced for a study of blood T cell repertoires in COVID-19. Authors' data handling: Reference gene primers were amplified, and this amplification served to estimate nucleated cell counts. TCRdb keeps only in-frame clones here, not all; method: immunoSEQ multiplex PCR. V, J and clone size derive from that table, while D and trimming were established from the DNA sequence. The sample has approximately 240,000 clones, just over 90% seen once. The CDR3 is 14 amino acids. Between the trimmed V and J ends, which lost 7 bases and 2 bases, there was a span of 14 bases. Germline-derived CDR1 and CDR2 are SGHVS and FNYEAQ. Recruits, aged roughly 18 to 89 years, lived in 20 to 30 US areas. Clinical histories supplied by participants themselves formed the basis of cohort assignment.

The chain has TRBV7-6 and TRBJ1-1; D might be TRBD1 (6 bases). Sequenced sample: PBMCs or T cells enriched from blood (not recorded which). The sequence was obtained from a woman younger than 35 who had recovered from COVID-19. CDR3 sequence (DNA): TGTGCCAGCACCCCGGACAGAGTAAACACTGAAGCTTTCTTT. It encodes CASTPDRVNTEAFF. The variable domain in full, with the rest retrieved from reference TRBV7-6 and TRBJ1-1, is GAGVSQSPRYKVTKRGQDVALRCDPISGHVSLYWYRQALGQGPEFLTYFNYEAQQDKSGLPNDRFSAERPEGSISTLTIQRTEQRDSAMYRCASTPDRVNTEAFFGQGTRLTVV.